Shown below are 25 T cell receptor beta chains from a single sample sequenced in a study of regulatory T cells in long-lasting Graves disease. Documented time point: newly diagnosed GD, antithyroid drugs for less than 3 months. Preparation of the TCR library used RNA extracted from PBMCs. Construction of TCR beta libraries relied on iRepertoire HTBI primers and on Arm-PCR targeting CDR3 regions. TCRdb re-called the multiplex PCR reads with MiXCR, one entry per CDR3 protein. The table lists around 330,000 distinct CDR3 sequences, more than 15% of them singletons. Sequences were derived from peripheral blood mononuclear cells (PBMCs), sampled at new diagnosis, from a patient treated with antithyroid drugs. These TCRs come from a female donor with Graves disease.

This clonotype was seen many times. The chain recombines TRBV30 with TRBJ1-1; no reliable D call. Looked up from germline, CDR1 is GTSNPN and CDR2 is SVGIG (reference sequence). The length of the CDR3 is 11 residues. Trimming left V 4 bases short and J 11 bases short, with 14 bases between. CDR3 bases: TGTGCCTGGACACGTACAACGGGGGCTTTCTTT. This sequence encodes CAWTRTTGAFF. Using reference TRBV30 and TRBJ1-1 for the parts outside the CDR3, the full variable domain is SQTIHQWPATLVQPVGSPLSLECTVEGTSNPNLYWYRQAAGRGLQLLFYSVGIGQISSEVPQNLSASRPQDRQFILSSKKLLLSDSGFYLCAWTRTTGAFFGQGTRLTVV.

V gene TRBV7-8 combines with J gene TRBJ1-1, with unresolved D. The V gene's germline CDR1 is SGHVS and CDR2 FQNEAQ. Between the trimmed V and J ends, which lost 1 base and 5 bases, there was a span of 14 bases. This CDR3 has 15 amino acids. The CDR3 nucleotides are TGTGCCAGCAGCTTAGTGGCGGGGTTAGGGACTGAAGCTTTCTTT. Its translation: CASSLVAGLGTEAFF.

The V gene is TRBV7-9, the J gene TRBJ2-3; TRBD2 aligns across 11 bases. The length of the CDR3 is 17 residues. Trimming at V came to 5 bases and at J to 2 bases, leaving 9 bases not matched to a gene. Looked up from germline, CDR1 is SEHNR and CDR2 is FQNEAQ (reference sequence). The CDR3 is CASSHPGLAASTDTQYF. CDR3 nucleotides: TGTGCCAGCAGCCACCCGGGACTAGCGGCGTCCACAGATACGCAGTATTTT.

The genes are TRBV20-1 and TRBJ2-7; 7 nucleotides line up with TRBD1. V gave up 5 bases and J gave up 3 bases; unmatched junction bases: 10. The CDR3 sequence is 14 residues long. The germline V gene has CDR1 DFQATT and CDR2 SNEGSKA (reference sequence). CDR3 sequence reads: CSARPLGTDYEQYF. The CDR3 DNA sequence: TGCAGTGCTCGCCCCCTCGGGACAGACTACGAGCAGTACTTC.

This clonotype was detected ten times or more. This rearrangement joins TRBV24-1 to TRBJ1-2; the match to TRBD1 covers 12 bases. Germline V gene data show CDR1 as KGHDR and CDR2 as SFDVKD. CDR3 length: 15 residues. The V gene end was trimmed by 4 bases and the J gene end by 8 bases; junction bases not matched to a gene: 7. The CDR3 DNA sequence: TGTGCCACCAGTGAACCGGGACAGGGGGCAAGCGGCTACACCTTC. This gives the protein CATSEPGQGASGYTF.

This chain links TRBV19 with TRBJ2-5; TRBD2 matches 12 bases. J gave up 4 bases and V 6 bases, and 9 bases lay outside the gene matches. The CDR3 has 16 amino acids. CDR1 is LNHDA, CDR2 SQIVND, per germline (reference sequence). The CDR3 coding sequence is TGTGCCAGTAGCCTTTTGACTAGCGGGAGACGAGAGACCCAGTACTTC. Its translation: CASSLLTSGRRETQYF.

The gene calls are TRBV5-1 and TRBJ2-7; maybe TRBD1 (5 bases). This CDR3 contains 15 residues. The V and J ends lost 4 bases and 2 bases respectively, with 16 bases between them. Germline lookup yields CDR1 SGHRS and CDR2 YFSETQ. CDR3 sequence reads: CASSTRTDRTYEQYF. DNA for the CDR3: TGCGCCAGCAGCACCCGAACCGACAGAACCTACGAGCAGTACTTC.

This clonotype occurred many times. The rearrangement joins TRBV28 to TRBJ2-1; TRBD2 agrees at 9 bases. This CDR3 has 17 amino acids. Per germline, CDR1 MDHEN and CDR2 SYDVKM. V gave up 2 bases and J gave up 2 bases; unmatched junction bases: 7. The CDR3 protein is CASSLAGGALTYNEQFF. CDR3 DNA: TGTGCCAGCAGTTTAGCGGGAGGGGCCCTAACCTACAATGAGCAGTTCTTC. Combining the CDR3 with reference TRBV28 and TRBJ2-1 gives the whole variable domain DVKVTQSSRYLVKRTGEKVFLECVQDMDHENMFWYRQDPGLGLRLIYFSYDVKMKEKGDIPEGYSVSREKKERFSLILESASTNQTSMYLCASSLAGGALTYNEQFFGPGTRLTVL.

In its sample, this clonotype was seen once. The chain recombines TRBV12-3 or TRBV12-4 with TRBJ1-4; TRBD1 agrees at 12 bases. Unmatched junction bases numbered 11, after V lost 4 bases and J lost 8 bases. The CDR3 covers 17 residues. The CDR3 spells CASSSAPAGTGGEKLFF. The CDR3 bases are TGTGCCAGCAGTTCGGCCCCAGCCGGGACAGGGGGCGAAAAACTGTTTTTT.

This clonotype has a count of ten or more. V is TRBV13 and J is TRBJ2-7, with D tentatively TRBD1 or TRBD2 (6 bases each). V lost 5 bases to trimming and J lost 0 bases, with 17 bases between them. Germline V CDR1 and CDR2: PRHDT, FYEKMQ (reference sequence). CDR3 length: 16 amino acids. Written as DNA, the CDR3 is TGTGCCAGCAGCCGAAGGGGGGAAACGAGCTCCTACGAGCAGTACTTC. Encoded protein: CASSRRGETSSYEQYF.

The chain combines TRBV2 with TRBJ2-3; D is perhaps TRBD1 (8 bases). The CDR3 sequence is 16 residues long. Germline CDR1 and CDR2: SNHLY and FYNNEI. V was pared by 6 bases and J by 2 bases, with 18 bases between. CDR3: CASSIGGTGYTDTQYF. The CDR3, as DNA: TGTGCCAGCAGCATCGGGGGGACAGGCTACACAGATACGCAGTATTTT.

In this sample, this clonotype turned up a few times. The V gene is TRBV12-3 or TRBV12-4, the J gene TRBJ1-2; TRBD1 matches at 7 bases. The CDR3 covers 13 residues. V was clipped by 7 bases and J by 5 bases; unmatched bases: 7. CDR3 amino acids: CASNPGQEYGYTF. The CDR3 bases are TGTGCCAGCAATCCCGGACAGGAATATGGCTACACCTTC.

This clonotype occurred many times. This chain links TRBV9 with TRBJ2-7, with a weak D call TRBD2 (5 bases). There are 15 residues in the CDR3. CDR1 is SGDLS, CDR2 YYNGEE, per germline. V was cut by 0 bases and J by 2 bases, with 12 bases left in between. The CDR3 sequence is CASSVANGVAYEQYF. As DNA, the CDR3 is TGTGCCAGCAGCGTAGCGAACGGGGTCGCCTACGAGCAGTACTTC.

This clonotype was counted at least ten times. Its ends do not fully match the called genes, so a read error is possible. This chain uses TRBV12-3 or TRBV12-4 with TRBJ1-1; a possible D gene is TRBD1 (6 bases). This CDR3 has 14 residues. CDR3 nucleotide sequence: TGTGCCAGCAGCTTAGCAGGGGTGAACACTGAAGCTTTCTTT. Translating gives CASSLAGVNTEAFF.

About this clonotype: This may be a read error, as it is one base from a much larger clone. The genes are TRBV4-1 and TRBJ2-3; 10 positions match TRBD2. Germline values: CDR1 MGHRA, CDR2 YSYEKL. There are 16 residues in the CDR3. The CDR3 DNA reads as TGCGCCGGCAGCCCGACGACTAGCGGGTCCTCCGATACGCAGTATTTT. Encoded protein: CAGSPTTSGSSDTQYF.

This clonotype occurred many times. The chain carries TRBV2 and TRBJ2-5; TRBD2 might be the D (6 bases). The CDR3 sequence is 14 residues long. CDR1 is SNHLY, CDR2 FYNNEI, per germline. V lost 6 bases to trimming and J lost 5 bases, with 16 bases between them. CDR3 sequence reads: CASRGIRAGETQYF. CDR3 DNA sequence: TGTGCCAGCAGGGGGATCAGAGCGGGCGAGACCCAGTACTTC.

The V and J genes are TRBV11-2 and TRBJ1-1, with D perhaps matching TRBD1 (5 bases). The CDR3 contains 15 residues. V shed 8 bases and J shed 4 bases, with 20 bases lying between them. The germline V gene has CDR1 SGHAT and CDR2 FQNNGV. The CDR3 is CASGYWGRGRTEAFF. The CDR3 coding sequence is TGTGCCAGCGGGTATTGGGGTCGGGGACGCACTGAAGCTTTCTTT.

This clonotype was picked up a small number of times. This rearrangement joins TRBV18 to TRBJ2-5; D possibly corresponds to TRBD1 (6 bases). CDR1 KGHSH and CDR2 LQKENI come from the germline V gene. The V gene lost 3 bases and the J gene lost 3 bases, with 11 bases spanning the gap. The CDR3 has 14 residues. CDR3: CASSPPDRKETQYF. In DNA form, the CDR3 reads TGTGCCAGCTCACCCCCCGACAGGAAAGAGACCCAGTACTTC.

This clonotype was counted ten times or more. The rearrangement joins TRBV24-1 to TRBJ1-5, with TRBD1 matching over 8 bases. Germline CDR1 KGHDR, CDR2 SFDVKD. Trimming cost V 4 bases and J 5 bases; bases outside gene matches: 12. The CDR3 runs 17 residues. The CDR3: CATSDPQGQGPDQPQHF. For the CDR3, the DNA is TGTGCCACCAGTGACCCTCAAGGACAGGGCCCCGATCAGCCCCAGCATTTT.

This clonotype was detected many times. This rearrangement joins TRBV11-3 to TRBJ2-5; TRBD2 is a possible D gene (5 bases). The CDR3 is 13 amino acids. Germline CDR1 is SGHNT and CDR2 is YENEEA. V lost 2 bases and J lost 5, with 9 bases in between. The CDR3 bases are TGTGCCAGCAGCTTACCCCCGGGGGAGACCCAGTACTTC. Its protein is CASSLPPGETQYF.

This clonotype was seen many times. V and J are TRBV5-5 and TRBJ2-3, with TRBD2 identical over 7 bases. This CDR3 spans 15 amino acids. Germline V CDR1 and CDR2: SGHKS, YYEKEE (reference sequence). V trimming: 1 base; J trimming: 0 bases; junction bases outside the gene matches: 2. The DNA of the CDR3 is TGTGCCAGCAGCTTGCGGCGGGAGAGCACAGATACGCAGTATTTT. It codes for CASSLRRESTDTQYF.

This clonotype was detected many times. The rearrangement links TRBV30 to TRBJ1-1; TRBD1 is a possible D gene (6 bases). This CDR3 is built from 14 residues. V was clipped by 3 bases and J by 5 bases, with 16 bases between them. Germline CDR1 reads GTSNPN; CDR2 reads SVGIG (reference sequence). This CDR3 is CAWRGAGGGTEAFF. The CDR3 DNA follows: TGTGCCTGGAGGGGGGCCGGGGGTGGAACTGAAGCTTTCTTT.

This clonotype was observed a handful of times. A much larger clonotype is one base distant, so this may be a read error. The genes are TRBV6-1 and TRBJ1-5, with unresolved D. V dropped 6 bases and J dropped 3 bases, with 3 bases sitting between them. Per germline, CDR1 MNHNS and CDR2 SASEGT. The CDR3 loop spans 11 amino acids. CDR3 sequence: CASRVNQPQHF. The CDR3 bases are TGTGCCAGCAGAGTCAATCAGCCCCAGCATTTT.

This clonotype was found many times. The chain uses TRBV18 and TRBJ2-1; TRBD2 is a possible D gene (5 bases). The CDR3 has 17 amino acids. The germline V and J ends were trimmed by 0 bases and 0 bases, with 12 bases remaining between them. CDR1 KGHSH and CDR2 LQKENI come from the germline V gene. The CDR3: CASSPPASRSSYNEQFF. CDR3 coding DNA: TGTGCCAGCTCACCACCGGCTAGCCGAAGCTCCTACAATGAGCAGTTCTTC.

This clonotype was recorded at least ten times. This chain uses TRBV7-2 with TRBJ2-1; tentatively, D is TRBD1 (5 bases). Germline CDR1 SGHTA, CDR2 FQGNSA. The CDR3 covers 15 residues. Deletions cut 3 bases from V and 10 bases from J, with 19 bases between. The CDR3 loop reads CASSFEPTGSDEQFF. CDR3 bases: TGTGCCAGCAGCTTCGAGCCTACAGGCTCTGACGAGCAGTTCTTC. The variable domain in full, with the rest retrieved from reference TRBV7-2 and TRBJ2-1, is GAGVSQSPSNKVTEKGKDVELRCDPISGHTALYWYRQSLGQGLEFLIYFQGNSAPDKSGLPSDRFSAERTGGSVSTLTIQRTQQEDSAVYLCASSFEPTGSDEQFFGPGTRLTVL.